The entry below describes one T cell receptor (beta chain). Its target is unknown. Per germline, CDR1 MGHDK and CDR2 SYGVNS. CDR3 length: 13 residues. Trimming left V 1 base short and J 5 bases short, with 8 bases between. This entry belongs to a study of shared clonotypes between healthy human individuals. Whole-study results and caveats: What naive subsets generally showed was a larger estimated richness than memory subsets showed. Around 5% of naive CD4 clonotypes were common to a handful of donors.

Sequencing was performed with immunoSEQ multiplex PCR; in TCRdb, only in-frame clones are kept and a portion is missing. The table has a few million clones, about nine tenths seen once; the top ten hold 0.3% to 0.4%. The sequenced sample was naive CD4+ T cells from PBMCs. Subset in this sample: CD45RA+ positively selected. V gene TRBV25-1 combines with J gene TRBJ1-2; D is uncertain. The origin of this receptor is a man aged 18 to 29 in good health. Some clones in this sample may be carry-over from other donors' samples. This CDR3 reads CASSEFGAYGYTF. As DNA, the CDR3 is TGTGCCAGCAGTGAATTCGGTGCGTATGGCTACACCTTC.